These 15 T cell receptor beta chains share one sample of origin, sequenced in a study of T cell repertoires in cytomegalovirus infection. A single record per CDR3 protein comes from TCRdb applying MiXCR to the reads. The table lists fewer than 950,000 distinct CDR3 sequences, about 31% of them singletons. Their recognized antigens are unknown. Material: cultured CD8+ T cells from PBMCs, obtained from culture after CMV antigen stimulation. All receptors come from a human donor in good health (CMV status not recorded). Some clones in this sample may be carry-over from other donors' samples.

About this clonotype itself: At one end, the junction sequence differs from germline, possibly due to a read error. CDR3 nucleotides: TGTGCCAACAGCTCAGGGGACAGCAAAGCCTACGAGCAGTACTTC. Protein sequence: CANSSGDSKAYEQYF. The V and J genes are TRBV7-9 and TRBJ2-7, with 7 bases matching TRBD1. CDR1 and CDR2 (germline): SEHNR, FQNEAQ (reference sequence). CDR3 length: 15 amino acids.

Note on this clonotype: One base away lies a much larger clone, so this may be a sequencing read error. V gene TRBV12-3 or TRBV12-4 combines with J gene TRBJ2-6; TRBD2 agrees at 13 bases. The CDR3 loop spans 18 amino acids. The CDR3 DNA is TGTGCCAGCAGAGGACTAGCGGGGGCCTTCTCTGGGACCAACGTCCTGACTTTC. Protein sequence: CASRGLAGAFSGTNVLTF.

This clonotype was picked up a small number of times. The CDR3 DNA reads TGTGCCAGCAGTAGTACAGAAAAAACGAACACTGAAGCTTTCTTT. Residues: CASSSTEKTNTEAFF. The genes are TRBV7-4 and TRBJ1-1; D remains ambiguous. The ends were cut back, 6 bases at V and 1 base at J, with 15 bases in the middle. CDR1 is SGHVT and CDR2 is SQSDAQ in the germline V gene. There are 15 residues in the CDR3.

The J gene is TRBJ2-4, the V gene TRBV7-9; perhaps TRBD2 as D (7 bases). The CDR3 sequence is 17 residues long. Germline CDR1 is SEHNR and CDR2 is FQNEAQ (reference sequence). The germline V and J ends were trimmed by 5 bases and 0 bases, with 17 bases remaining between them. CDR3 region: CASSPLAGALAKNIQYF. In nucleotides, the CDR3 is TGTGCCAGCAGCCCTCTGGCGGGGGCGCTAGCCAAAAACATTCAGTACTTC.

This chain links TRBV6-1 with TRBJ2-1; the match to TRBD2 covers 10 bases. The J segment lost 6 bases and the V segment lost 6 bases, leaving 5 bases of the junction unmatched. Germline loops: CDR1 MNHNS, CDR2 SASEGT. This CDR3 is 14 amino acids long. CDR3 sequence: CASRGASGGNEQFF. The DNA for the CDR3 is TGTGCCAGCAGAGGCGCTAGCGGGGGCAATGAGCAGTTCTTC.

The chain links TRBV19 to TRBJ2-2; D not resolved. The CDR3 consists of 12 residues. Trimming shortened V by 7 bases and J by 5 bases, and 8 bases separated the two germline ends. Per germline, CDR1 LNHDA and CDR2 SQIVND (reference sequence). CDR3 nucleotide sequence: TGTGCCAGTAAAAGGGCGACCGGGGAGCTGTTTTTT. Its protein product is CASKRATGELFF.

This clonotype was picked up many times. The chain employs TRBV7-2 and TRBJ2-1; TRBD2 agrees at 8 bases. This CDR3 has 17 residues. Trimming cost V 1 base and J 0 bases; bases outside gene matches: 5. Germline lookup yields CDR1 SGHTA and CDR2 FQGNSA. CDR3: CASSLVGGAVSYNEQFF. The DNA of the CDR3 is TGTGCCAGCAGCTTAGTCGGGGGGGCCGTCTCCTACAATGAGCAGTTCTTC.

The CDR3 protein is CSVVENTGELFF. CDR3 DNA: TGCAGCGTTGTGGAGAACACCGGGGAGCTGTTTTTT. The chain couples TRBV29-1 to TRBJ2-2; D is unresolved. Germline V lookup: CDR1 SQVTM, CDR2 ANQGSEA. This CDR3 has 12 amino acids. Trimming removed 4 bases from V and 1 base from J, with 4 bases in between.

This sequence joins TRBV20-1 and TRBJ2-5, with 7 nucleotides matching TRBD2. The germline gives CDR1 DFQATT, CDR2 SNEGSKA (reference sequence). The CDR3 covers 16 residues. Trimming cost V 1 base and J 5 bases; bases outside gene matches: 13. The CDR3 bases are TGCAGTGCTAGAGGGCGGGGGACTCCACCGGGGGAGACCCAGTACTTC. It codes for CSARGRGTPPGETQYF.

The V gene is TRBV4-2, the J gene TRBJ2-2, with D perhaps assigned TRBD1 or TRBD2 (6 bases each). Trimming took 0 bases from V and 3 from J, leaving 11 bases between them. The V gene's germline CDR1 is LGHNA and CDR2 YNFKEQ. This CDR3 spans 16 amino acids. The CDR3 coding sequence is TGTGCCAGCAGCCAAGAAGGAGGGGGTTACACCGGGGAGCTGTTTTTT. Residues: CASSQEGGGYTGELFF.

This clonotype was seen at least ten times. The genes are TRBV7-9 and TRBJ2-7, with 9 nucleotides matching TRBD2. Germline assignment: CDR1 SEHNR and CDR2 FQNEAQ (reference sequence). Germline trimming cut 5 bases from V and 2 bases from J; bases unmatched to any gene: 22. The CDR3 has 20 residues. CDR3 region: CASSHPALAGGHGGTYEQYF. In DNA, the CDR3 is TGTGCCAGCAGCCATCCGGCACTAGCGGGCGGACATGGTGGGACCTACGAGCAGTACTTC.

The chain couples TRBV6-6 to TRBJ2-1; unclear D gene. The CDR3 loop spans 14 amino acids. Germline CDR1 and CDR2: MNHNY and SVGAGI (reference sequence). The V and J ends lost 0 bases and 10 bases respectively, with 13 bases between them. The CDR3: CASSYSPILGEQFF. The CDR3 DNA follows: TGTGCCAGCAGTTACTCCCCTATCTTGGGCGAGCAGTTCTTC.

This clonotype was detected ten times or more. The chain employs TRBV7-9 and TRBJ1-1; D unclear. Trimming pared 7 bases from V and 8 bases from J, leaving 17 bases between. The CDR3 loop spans 13 amino acids. Germline V CDR1 and CDR2: SEHNR, FQNEAQ (reference sequence). The DNA for the CDR3 is TGTGCCAGCACCCCTCGAGGGCAGGTAGAAGCTTTCTTT. It specifies CASTPRGQVEAFF.

This clonotype has only a few counts. V usage is TRBV2 and J usage is TRBJ1-1; 7 positions agree with TRBD1. CDR1 SNHLY and CDR2 FYNNEI come from the germline V gene. This CDR3 is built from 16 residues. The CDR3 reads CTRITTGPTWGTEAFF. The CDR3, as DNA: TGTACCCGAATTACGACAGGGCCTACTTGGGGGACTGAAGCTTTCTTT.

This chain links TRBV6-5 with TRBJ2-1, with 10 bases aligning to TRBD1. Germline assignment: CDR1 MNHEY and CDR2 SVGAGI. This CDR3 region has 17 residues. V lost 2 bases, J lost 9 bases, and 13 bases stayed unmatched. Written as DNA, the CDR3 is TGTGCCAGCAGTTACGGCCGGGGACAGGGGAAAAGGGGTGAGCAGTTCTTC. Encoded protein: CASSYGRGQGKRGEQFF.